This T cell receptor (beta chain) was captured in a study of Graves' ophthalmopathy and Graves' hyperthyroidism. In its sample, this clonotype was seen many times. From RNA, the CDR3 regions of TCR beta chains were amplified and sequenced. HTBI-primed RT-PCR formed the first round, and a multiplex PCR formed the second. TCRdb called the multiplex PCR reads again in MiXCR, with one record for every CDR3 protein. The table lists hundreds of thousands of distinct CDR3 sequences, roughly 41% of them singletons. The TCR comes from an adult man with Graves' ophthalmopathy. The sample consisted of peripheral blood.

The CDR3 sequence: CASRETGRETQYF. In nucleotides, the CDR3 is TGTGCCAGCAGAGAGACAGGGAGGGAGACCCAGTACTTC. V gene TRBV6-5 combines with J gene TRBJ2-5, with D perhaps matching TRBD1 (7 bases). V was trimmed by 6 bases and J by 5 bases, leaving 13 bases between them. The CDR3 sequence is 13 residues long. Germline lookup yields CDR1 MNHEY and CDR2 SVGAGI.